This T cell receptor beta chain was sequenced for a study of cytomegalovirus exposure and HLA in healthy donors. The PCR had 60 Vbeta and 13 Jbeta primers. Using immunoSEQ multiplex PCR, the repertoire was profiled, and TCRdb retains in-frame clones only, with some absent. Of about 160,000 clones in the sample, about 65% are singletons; the top ten hold around 2.8%. The sequence was obtained from a woman in her twenties or thirties in good health and CMV-seronegative. What was sequenced was PBMCs.

The chain's CDR3 is CASSLELAGGREQFF. For the CDR3, the DNA is TGTGCCAGCAGCTTAGAGCTAGCGGGGGGGCGAGAGCAGTTCTTC. V and J are TRBV7-3 and TRBJ2-1; TRBD2 matches at 12 bases. CDR1 is SGHTA, CDR2 FQGTGA, per germline. The CDR3 is made up of 15 amino acids. Unmatched junction bases numbered 6, after V lost 2 bases and J lost 10 bases.